The text below deals with one T cell receptor beta chain. The CDR3 contains 13 residues. In germline, CDR1 is SGHDT, CDR2 YYEEEE. With V trimmed by 5 bases and J by 9 bases, 8 bases remained unmatched. As handled by the study authors: Amplification with reference gene primers provided the estimates of nucleated cell counts. TCRdb keeps only in-frame clones here, not all; method: immunoSEQ multiplex PCR. That table gives V, J and clone size, and the DNA gave D and trimming. The sample contains about 200,000 clones, 75% to 90% of which appear only once. The data were obtained in a study of blood T cell repertoires in COVID-19. Study-level background: The United States, Italy and Spain provided the acute and convalescent COVID-19 samples. Nucleic acid was either cDNA or gDNA, and it came from T cells, B-cell-depleted T cells, or PBMCs.

The chain is built from TRBV5-6 and TRBJ1-5; 7 bases are shared with TRBD1. The sequence was obtained from a woman in her thirties or forties with acute or convalescent COVID-19. Material for sequencing was peripheral blood. The DNA of the CDR3 is TGTGCCAGCAGTGGACAGGCCTCATGGCCCCAGCATTTT. It codes for CASSGQASWPQHF.